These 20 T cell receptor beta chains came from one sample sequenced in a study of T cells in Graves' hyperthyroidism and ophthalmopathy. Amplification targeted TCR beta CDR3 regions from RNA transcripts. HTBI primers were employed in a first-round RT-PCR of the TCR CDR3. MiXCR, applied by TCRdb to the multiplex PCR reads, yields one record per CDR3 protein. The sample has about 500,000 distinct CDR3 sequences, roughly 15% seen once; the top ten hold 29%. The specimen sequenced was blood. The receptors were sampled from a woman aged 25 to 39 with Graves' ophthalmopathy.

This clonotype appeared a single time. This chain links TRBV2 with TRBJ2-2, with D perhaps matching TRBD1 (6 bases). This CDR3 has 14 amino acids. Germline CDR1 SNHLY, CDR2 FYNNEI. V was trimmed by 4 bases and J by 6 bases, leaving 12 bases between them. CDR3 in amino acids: CASSGFQGPGELFF. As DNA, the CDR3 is TGTGCCAGCAGTGGTTTTCAGGGGCCCGGGGAGCTGTTTTTT.

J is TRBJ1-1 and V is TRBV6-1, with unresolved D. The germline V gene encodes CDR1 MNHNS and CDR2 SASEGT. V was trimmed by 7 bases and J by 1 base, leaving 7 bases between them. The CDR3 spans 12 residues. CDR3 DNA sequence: TGTGCCAGCAACTGGGGGAACACTGAAGCTTTCTTT. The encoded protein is CASNWGNTEAFF.

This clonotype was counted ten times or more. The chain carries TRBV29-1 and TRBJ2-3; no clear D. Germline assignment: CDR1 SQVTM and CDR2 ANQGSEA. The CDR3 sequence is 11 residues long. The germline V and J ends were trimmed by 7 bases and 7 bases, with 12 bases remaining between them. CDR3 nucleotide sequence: TGCAGCGCCGTGCAAATCAATACGCAGTATTTT. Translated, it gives CSAVQINTQYF.

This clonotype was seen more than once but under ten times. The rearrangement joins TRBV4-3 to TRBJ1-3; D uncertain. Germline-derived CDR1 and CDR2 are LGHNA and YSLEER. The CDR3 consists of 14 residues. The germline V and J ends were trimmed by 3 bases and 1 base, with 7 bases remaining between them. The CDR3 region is CASSHGISGNTIYF. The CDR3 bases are TGCGCCAGCAGCCACGGAATATCTGGAAACACCATATATTTT.

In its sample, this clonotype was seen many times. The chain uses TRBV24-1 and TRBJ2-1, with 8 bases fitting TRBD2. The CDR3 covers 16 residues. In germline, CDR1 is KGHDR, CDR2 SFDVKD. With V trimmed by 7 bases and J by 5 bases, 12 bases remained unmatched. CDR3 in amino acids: CATSAYPAGENNEQFF. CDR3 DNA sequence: TGTGCCACCAGCGCCTACCCAGCGGGAGAAAACAATGAGCAGTTCTTC.

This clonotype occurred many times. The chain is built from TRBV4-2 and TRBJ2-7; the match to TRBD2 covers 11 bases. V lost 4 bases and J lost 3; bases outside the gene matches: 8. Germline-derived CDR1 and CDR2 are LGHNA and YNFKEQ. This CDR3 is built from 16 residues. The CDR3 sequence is CASSLRGLAGGYEQYF. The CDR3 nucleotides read TGTGCCAGCAGCCTAAGGGGGCTAGCGGGGGGCTACGAGCAGTACTTC.

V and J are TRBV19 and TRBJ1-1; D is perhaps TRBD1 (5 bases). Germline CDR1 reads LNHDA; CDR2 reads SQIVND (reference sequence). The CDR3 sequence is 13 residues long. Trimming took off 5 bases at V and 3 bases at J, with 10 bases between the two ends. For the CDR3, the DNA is TGTGCCAGTAGTTATCAGGGAGACACTGAAGCTTTCTTT. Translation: CASSYQGDTEAFF.

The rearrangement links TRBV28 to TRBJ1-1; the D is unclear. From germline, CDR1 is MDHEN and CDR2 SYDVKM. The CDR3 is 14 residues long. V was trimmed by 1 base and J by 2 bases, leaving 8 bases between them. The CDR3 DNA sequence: TGTGCCAGCAGTTTATCCATACCAAACACTGAAGCTTTCTTT. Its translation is CASSLSIPNTEAFF.

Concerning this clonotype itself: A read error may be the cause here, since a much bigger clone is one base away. CDR3 sequence reads: CATSPRPGGGTYTQYF. In DNA, the CDR3 is TGTGCGACCAGTCCCAGGCCCGGGGGGGGCACATATACGCAGTATTTT. V usage is TRBV5-5 and J usage is TRBJ2-3, with TRBD2 matching over 8 bases. CDR3 length: 16 residues. Germline V CDR1 and CDR2: SGHKS, YYEKEE (reference sequence).

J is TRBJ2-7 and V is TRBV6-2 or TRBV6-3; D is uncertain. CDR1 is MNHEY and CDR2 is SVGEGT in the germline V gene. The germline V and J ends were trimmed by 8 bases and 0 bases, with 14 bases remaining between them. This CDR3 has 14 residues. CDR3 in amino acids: CASRSLRASYEQYF. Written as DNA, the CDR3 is TGTGCCAGCCGGAGCCTAAGGGCCTCCTACGAGCAGTACTTC.

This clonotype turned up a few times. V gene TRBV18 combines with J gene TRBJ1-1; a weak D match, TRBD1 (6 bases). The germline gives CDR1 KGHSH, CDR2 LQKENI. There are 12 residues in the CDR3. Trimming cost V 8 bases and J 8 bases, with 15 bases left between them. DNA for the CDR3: TGTGCCAGCCAATATTCCGGGACAGAAGCTTTCTTT. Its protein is CASQYSGTEAFF.

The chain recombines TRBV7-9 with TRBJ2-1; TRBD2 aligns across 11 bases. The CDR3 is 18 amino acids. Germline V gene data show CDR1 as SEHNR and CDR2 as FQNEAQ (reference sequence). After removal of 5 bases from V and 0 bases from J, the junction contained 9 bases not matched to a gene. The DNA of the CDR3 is TGTGCCAGCAGCGCGGCCGGGACTAGCGGAAGCTCCTACAATGAGCAGTTCTTC. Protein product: CASSAAGTSGSSYNEQFF. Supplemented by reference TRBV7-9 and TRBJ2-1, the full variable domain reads DTGVSQNPRHKITKRGQNVTFRCDPISEHNRLYWYRQTLGQGPEFLTYFQNEAQLEKSRLLSDRFSAERPKGSFSTLEIQRTEQGDSAMYLCASSAAGTSGSSYNEQFFGPGTRLTVL.

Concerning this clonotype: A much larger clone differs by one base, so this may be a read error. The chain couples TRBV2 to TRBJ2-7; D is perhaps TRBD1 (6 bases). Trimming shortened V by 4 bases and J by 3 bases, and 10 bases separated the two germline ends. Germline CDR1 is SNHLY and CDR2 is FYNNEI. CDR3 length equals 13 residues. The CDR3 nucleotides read TGTGCCAGCAGTGGGGACATATTCTACGAGCAGTACTTC. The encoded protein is CASSGDIFYEQYF.

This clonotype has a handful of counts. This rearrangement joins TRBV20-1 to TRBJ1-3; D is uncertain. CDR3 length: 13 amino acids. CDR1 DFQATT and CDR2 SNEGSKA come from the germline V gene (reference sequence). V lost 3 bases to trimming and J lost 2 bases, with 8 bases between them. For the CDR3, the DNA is TGCAGTGCTAGGAACGTCGCTGGAAACACCATATATTTT. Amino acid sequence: CSARNVAGNTIYF.

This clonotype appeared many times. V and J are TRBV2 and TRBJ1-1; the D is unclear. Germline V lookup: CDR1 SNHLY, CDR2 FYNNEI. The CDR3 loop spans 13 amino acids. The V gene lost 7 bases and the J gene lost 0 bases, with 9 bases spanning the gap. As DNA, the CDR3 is TGTGCCAGCAATGGAGAAATGAACACTGAAGCTTTCTTT. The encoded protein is CASNGEMNTEAFF.

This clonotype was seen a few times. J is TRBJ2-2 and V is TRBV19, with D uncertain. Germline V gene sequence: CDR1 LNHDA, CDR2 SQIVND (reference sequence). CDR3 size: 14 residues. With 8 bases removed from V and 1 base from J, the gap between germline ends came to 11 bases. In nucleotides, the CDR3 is TGTGCCAGTTCCACTGGACGGAACACCGGGGAGCTGTTTTTT. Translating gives CASSTGRNTGELFF. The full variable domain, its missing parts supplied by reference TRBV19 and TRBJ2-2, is DGGITQSPKYLFRKEGQNVTLSCEQNLNHDAMYWYRQDPGQGLRLIYYSQIVNDFQKGDIAEGYSVSREKKESFPLTVTSAQKNPTAFYLCASSTGRNTGELFFGEGSRLTVL.

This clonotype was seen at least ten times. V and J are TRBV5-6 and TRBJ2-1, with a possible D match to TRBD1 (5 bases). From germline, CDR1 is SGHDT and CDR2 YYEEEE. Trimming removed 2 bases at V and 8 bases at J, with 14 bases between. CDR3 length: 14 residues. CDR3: CASSLDGARHEQFF. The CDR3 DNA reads TGTGCCAGCAGCTTAGATGGGGCGCGGCATGAGCAGTTCTTC.

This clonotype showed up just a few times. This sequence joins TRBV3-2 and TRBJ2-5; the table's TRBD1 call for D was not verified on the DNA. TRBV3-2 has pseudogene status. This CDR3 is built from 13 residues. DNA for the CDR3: TGTGCCAGCAGCCCCTCATCGGGCGCCTGGGGGTACTTC. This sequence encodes CASSPSSGAWGYF.

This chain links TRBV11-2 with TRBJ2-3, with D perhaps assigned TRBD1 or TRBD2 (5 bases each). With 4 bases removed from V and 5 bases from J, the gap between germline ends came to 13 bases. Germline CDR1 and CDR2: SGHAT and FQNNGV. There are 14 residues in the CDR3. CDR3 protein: CASSSGMGVDTQYF. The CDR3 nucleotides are TGTGCCAGCAGCTCAGGGATGGGGGTAGATACGCAGTATTTT.

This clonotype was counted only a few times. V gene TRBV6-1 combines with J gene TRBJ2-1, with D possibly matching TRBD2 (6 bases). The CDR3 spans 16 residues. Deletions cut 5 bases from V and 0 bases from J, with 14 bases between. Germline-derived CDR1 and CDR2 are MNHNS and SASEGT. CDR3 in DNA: TGTGCCAGCAGTCTCGAGATGGGAGGCTCCTACAATGAGCAGTTCTTC. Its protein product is CASSLEMGGSYNEQFF.